This T cell receptor (beta chain) was observed in a study of T cell responses to AZD1222 COVID-19 vaccine (dated by TCRdb to the early 2020s). With respect to the entire study: AZD1222 recipients whose second dose came at about 4 weeks and those whose second dose came at about 12 weeks were combined into one group, since spike-specific TCR depth and breadth did not differ between the two schedules. A total of just over 230 trial participants underwent TCR sequencing, of whom under 220 had received two doses of AZD1222 and 26 had received two doses of the MenACWY control vaccine. Trial participants were enrolled into age subgroups of 18-55, 56-69 and 70-plus years, which contained around 140, 26 and 57 TCR-sequenced participants, respectively.

The CDR3 regions of human TCRbeta chains were analyzed by immunosequencing. The paper's processing steps were these. Repertoire TCRs were checked for matches against a reference library of SARS-CoV-2-specific TCRs that had been generated using the MIRA antigen-specificity platform. Breadth meant the fraction of unique TCRs that were SARS-CoV-2-associated, whereas depth meant the fraction of total T cells that were SARS-CoV-2-associated. Using the MIRA data, each spike-specific TCR was mapped to the spike region that the TCR reacts to and placed in a CD4 or CD8 class. Log10-transformed breadth and depth values were compared by one-way ANOVA with Sidak's multiple comparisons tests. The immuneACCESS repertoire file appears here via TCRdb, limited to in-frame rearrangements. These files lack a portion of the clones; in checked studies, under half of the deficit traces to unresolved V genes, and the cause of the others is not known. The V and J calls and the clone size are those of that table, but D and trimming were determined from the DNA. This sample comprises tens of thousands of clones, more than 90% of them detected only once. Around 3% of the sample rests with the top ten.

About this clone: This receptor's antigen is unknown. Nothing much larger sits one base from this clone, and base qualities are not available.

The CDR3 runs 15 residues from the cysteine to the phenylalanine. The CDR3 DNA has 45 bases and is translated from base 1. Taken from the germline V gene (reference sequence), the CDR1 and CDR2 loops are SGHKS and YYEKEE. V and J are trimmed by 1 base and 3 bases, and the gene matches miss 1 base of the junction. On the study overall, not on this receptor specifically: Vaccine-associated CD4 TCRs spanned the whole spike protein, with dominant responses in regions 160-218 and 743-854. Conclusions about previously exposed vaccinees are limited because only 5 or 6 AZD1222 recipients were SARS-CoV-2 seropositive at baseline. Because no day 14 peak-response samples were available, the repertoires could be characterized only after the peak T cell response. A significant rise in spike-specific TCR breadth and depth was observed after two AZD1222 doses relative to day 0 and relative to MenACWY recipients. The 56-69-year group was small, and its depth increase did not reach significance, likely because of low power. Epitopes outside the regions mutated in the B.1.351 and B.1.1.7 variants were reportedly recognized by nearly half of the unique spike-specific TCRs. Most participants were white British and females outnumbered males, and the authors suggested that clonal diversity may have been underestimated.

The sample's time point label is to be understood as: baseline before first vaccination. The vaccinee samples were drawn from two UK trials, COV001 and COV002, one of which was a single-blind randomized controlled phase 2/3 trial testing AZD1222 (ChAdOx1 nCoV-19) in healthy adults. For TCRbeta chain sequencing, PBMC samples were collected from trial participants at day 0 and at day 28 after the second dose. The receptor was derived from an adult in good health. Sequenced material: peripheral blood, taken on day 0 of AZD1222 vaccination. The rearranged chain carries TRBV5-5 and TRBJ2-3; TRBD2 lines up with 11 middle nucleotides. The base sequence is TGTGCCAGCAGCTTGACTAGCGGGAGAACAGATACGCAGTATTTT. It translates to CASSLTSGRTDTQYF. The variable domain in full, with residues beyond the CDR3 obtained from the reference TRBV5-5 and TRBJ2-3 genes, is DAGVTQSPTHLIKTRGQQVTLRCSPISGHKSVSWYQQVLGQGPQFIFQYYEKEERGRGNFPDRFSARQFPNYSSELNVNALLLGDSALYLCASSLTSGRTDTQYFGPGTRLTVL.